This T cell receptor (beta chain) appears in the sequencing data of a study of cytomegalovirus exposure and HLA in healthy donors. Study observations and caveats: Researchers left out some V segments, among them TRBV6-2 and TRBV6-3, as indistinguishable. Across all donors, roughly uniform sequencing depth was an assumption of the presence/absence analyses.

Points on this clone: No antigen is known for it.

The PCR contained 60 Vbeta and 13 Jbeta primers. Authors' processing steps: In a later analysis, 79 million or so unique TCR beta chains included roughly 11 million shared by two or more donors. Produced via immunoSEQ multiplex PCR; TCRdb's table is partial and in-frame only. The D gene and trimming were derived from the DNA, and the V and J assignments and clone size from that table. The sample has around 200,000 clones, 79% seen once. Germline CDR1 MNHEY, CDR2 SMNVEV (reference sequence). The CDR3 has 16 residues. Trimming took 0 bases from V and 0 from J, leaving 9 bases between them. The chain carries TRBV27 and TRBJ1-5; possibly TRBD1 for D (5 bases). Sample: PBMCs. This sequence originates from a woman in her twenties or thirties in good health and CMV-seropositive. CDR3 coding DNA: TGTGCCAGCAGTTTATCAGGGGCTCTTAGCAATCAGCCCCAGCATTTT. Translating gives CASSLSGALSNQPQHF.